Sequencing of this TCR beta chain was carried out in a study of Graves' ophthalmopathy and Graves' hyperthyroidism. Study observations and caveats: Blood samples also showed most expanded thyroid clonotypes exceeding 0.001 frequency.

RNA served as the template for amplifying TCR beta CDR3 regions. Second-round multiplex PCR followed a first-round RT-PCR using HTBI primers. MiXCR was run by TCRdb on the multiplex PCR reads, yielding one entry per CDR3 protein. Here the sample spans about 370,000 distinct CDR3 sequences, about a sixth being singletons. Germline-derived CDR1 and CDR2 are ENHRY and SYGVKD. V lost 5 bases and J lost 2; bases outside the gene matches: 8. The CDR3 sequence is 15 residues long. With respect to this clonotype: Its antigen is currently unknown.

Input material: peripheral blood. V and J are TRBV10-3 and TRBJ2-5, with 7 bases identical to TRBD1. The source of this sequence is a woman aged 18-29 years with Graves' ophthalmopathy. The CDR3 region is CAISPSTGAQETQYF. As DNA, the CDR3 is TGTGCCATCAGTCCATCAACAGGGGCGCAAGAGACCCAGTACTTC.